This TCR beta chain derives from a study of OX40 agonist ivuxolimab in advanced cancers. Study information: Patients with hepatocellular carcinoma, melanoma, renal cell or head and neck cancer made up the dose-escalation patients. Cohort: 75% to 90% men, mean age 60, aged about 23 to 79. Whole-study results and caveats: CD8+ T cells averaged more expanded clones than CD4+.

CDR1 and CDR2 (germline): GTSNPN, SVGIG (reference sequence). After removal of 0 bases from V and 0 bases from J, the junction contained 3 bases not matched to a gene. This CDR3 is built from 16 residues. Comments on this clone: Its specificity is unknown.

Method: immunoSEQ multiplex PCR; TCRdb's copy keeps in-frame clones and lacks some. The sample gives tens of thousands of clones, around 84% of which show up once; around 0.78% is in the top ten. The V gene is TRBV30, the J gene TRBJ1-3; TRBD1 aligns across 9 bases. The sequenced sample was CD4+ or CD8+ T cells sorted from blood, obtained in a trial of the OX40 agonist ivuxolimab. This TCR came from an adult with an advanced solid tumor such as melanoma, head and neck, liver or kidney cancer. CDR3 DNA sequence: TGTGCCTGGAGTGTAGGGACAGGGCACTCTGGAAACACCATATATTTT. It is translated as CAWSVGTGHSGNTIYF.